A single sample is the source of the 20 T cell receptor beta chains below, sequenced in a study of T cell repertoires in cytomegalovirus infection. No antigens are known for them. TCRdb independently ran MiXCR on the reads; one entry per CDR3 protein. The sample carries about 770,000 distinct CDR3 sequences, about 28% recorded once. Sequencing used cultured CD8+ T cells from PBMCs, obtained from culture after CMV antigen stimulation. Every receptor here comes from a human donor in good health (CMV status not recorded). Some clones in this sample may be carry-over from other donors' samples.

In the case of this clonotype: A read error may be the cause here, since a much bigger clone is one base away. The chain couples TRBV7-9 to TRBJ2-2; D remains ambiguous. The CDR3 spans 12 residues. CDR1 SEHNR and CDR2 FQNEAQ come from the germline V gene (reference sequence). CDR3 DNA sequence: TGTGCCAACAGCCTCAGAAGCGGGGAGCTGTTTTTT. Protein: CANSLRSGELFF.

This clonotype was detected only a few times. V is TRBV6-5 and J is TRBJ2-1; 8 bases are shared with TRBD2. The V gene's germline CDR1 is MNHEY and CDR2 SVGAGI. The trim removed 3 bases at V and 6 bases at J, leaving 7 bases unmatched. The CDR3 totals 15 residues. The CDR3 DNA follows: TGTGCCAGCAGTTATTTCCGCGGGGGGCCCAATGAGCAGTTCTTC. Its protein is CASSYFRGGPNEQFF.

This clonotype was observed a handful of times. The chain employs TRBV12-3 or TRBV12-4 and TRBJ1-5; the match to TRBD1 covers 9 bases. The junction had 3 bases not matched to a gene; V was cut back by 3 bases and J by 6 bases. The CDR3 runs to 14 residues. The CDR3 sequence is CASSLDRGGQPQHF. CDR3 sequence (DNA): TGTGCCAGCAGTTTGGACAGGGGAGGTCAGCCCCAGCATTTT.

This clonotype has at least ten counts. The genes are TRBV7-6 and TRBJ2-1, with D unresolved. Looked up from germline, CDR1 is SGHVS and CDR2 is FNYEAQ. V gave up 1 base and J gave up 9 bases, with 7 bases separating them. The CDR3 contains 12 residues. CDR3 in amino acids: CASSLGWSEQFF. The CDR3 nucleotides are TGTGCCAGCAGCTTAGGGTGGAGTGAGCAGTTCTTC. Full variable domain (rest looked up from reference TRBV7-6 and TRBJ2-1): GAGVSQSPRYKVTKRGQDVALRCDPISGHVSLYWYRQALGQGPEFLTYFNYEAQQDKSGLPNDRFSAERPEGSISTLTIQRTEQRDSAMYRCASSLGWSEQFFGPGTRLTVL.

This clonotype was counted only a few times. The rearrangement joins TRBV12-3 or TRBV12-4 to TRBJ1-1; D not certain. Trimming cost V 2 bases and J 3 bases, with 10 bases left between them. The CDR3 extends over 14 amino acids. This CDR3 reads CASSLWREDTEAFF. The CDR3, as DNA: TGTGCCAGCAGTTTATGGAGGGAGGACACTGAAGCTTTCTTT.

The chain has TRBV10-3 and TRBJ2-7, with 11 bases that match TRBD2. The J segment lost 2 bases and the V segment lost 0 bases, leaving 3 bases of the junction unmatched. Germline CDR1 is ENHRY and CDR2 is SYGVKD. This CDR3 has 16 amino acids. In nucleotides, the CDR3 is TGTGCCATCAGTGAGTCGTTTAGCGGGGGGGCCTACGAGCAGTACTTC. It yields the protein CAISESFSGGAYEQYF.

The rearrangement uses TRBV2 and TRBJ2-5, with D possibly TRBD1 on 6 matching bases. The V gene lost 6 bases and the J gene lost 3 bases, with 20 bases spanning the gap. The V gene's germline CDR1 is SNHLY and CDR2 FYNNEI. The CDR3 totals 16 residues. The chain's CDR3 is CASRDLRGNSEETQYF. The CDR3 nucleotides read TGTGCCAGCAGAGACCTAAGGGGGAACAGTGAAGAGACCCAGTACTTC.

This clonotype was recorded many times. The CDR3 region is CASSTRNYGYTF. The CDR3 DNA reads TGTGCCAGCAGTACACGTAACTATGGCTACACCTTC. V is TRBV12-3 or TRBV12-4 and J is TRBJ1-2; D not certain. The CDR3 extends over 12 amino acids. V was pared by 5 bases and J by 1 base, with 5 bases between.

This clonotype was seen a handful of times. The rearrangement links TRBV6-6 to TRBJ2-1; D not resolved. Deletions cut 2 bases from V and 2 bases from J, with 19 bases between. The CDR3 consists of 18 residues. Germline loops: CDR1 MNHNY, CDR2 SVGAGI (reference sequence). This chain's CDR3 is CASSYPMGDQPTYNEQFF. CDR3 sequence (DNA): TGTGCCAGCAGTTACCCGATGGGTGACCAGCCTACCTACAATGAGCAGTTCTTC.

The chain carries TRBV7-2 and TRBJ2-1; 12 nucleotides agree with TRBD2. This CDR3 is 15 amino acids long. Germline lookup yields CDR1 SGHTA and CDR2 FQGNSA. V lost 4 bases to trimming and J lost 8 bases; unmatched junction nucleotides: 6. CDR3 sequence (DNA): TGTGCCAGCAGCTGGACTAGCGGGGACCTCCATGAGCAGTTCTTC. It encodes CASSWTSGDLHEQFF.

This clonotype was recorded a few times. The chain combines TRBV7-9 with TRBJ2-3; D is undetermined. The CDR3 length is 14 residues. The V end lost 6 bases, the J end lost 5 bases, and 15 bases lay between the germline ends. The germline V gene has CDR1 SEHNR and CDR2 FQNEAQ (reference sequence). The CDR3 loop reads CASRLFRERDTQYF. DNA of the CDR3: TGTGCCAGCAGGCTATTTAGGGAAAGAGATACGCAGTATTTT.

This clonotype was counted between two and nine times. For the CDR3, the DNA is TGTGCCAGCAGCTCCGTAGCGGGGGTTAGCACAGATACGCAGTATTTT. It specifies CASSSVAGVSTDTQYF. The V and J genes are TRBV7-6 and TRBJ2-3; TRBD2 matches 9 bases. V gave up 4 bases and J gave up 0 bases; unmatched junction bases: 5. CDR1 and CDR2 (germline): SGHVS, FNYEAQ. This CDR3 contains 16 residues. Complete variable domain (other parts from reference TRBV7-6 and TRBJ2-3): GAGVSQSPRYKVTKRGQDVALRCDPISGHVSLYWYRQALGQGPEFLTYFNYEAQQDKSGLPNDRFSAERPEGSISTLTIQRTEQRDSAMYRCASSSVAGVSTDTQYFGPGTRLTVL.

This clonotype was found a few times. The V and J genes are TRBV7-9 and TRBJ1-1; no reliable D call. CDR3 length: 11 amino acids. The germline V and J ends were trimmed by 1 base and 7 bases, with 4 bases remaining between them. Germline loops: CDR1 SEHNR, CDR2 FQNEAQ (reference sequence). The CDR3 coding sequence is TGTGCCAGCAGCTTAGTCCTTGAAGCTTTCTTT. Protein: CASSLVLEAFF. The full variable domain, its missing parts supplied by reference TRBV7-9 and TRBJ1-1, is DTGVSQNPRHKITKRGQNVTFRCDPISEHNRLYWYRQTLGQGPEFLTYFQNEAQLEKSRLLSDRFSAERPKGSFSTLEIQRTEQGDSAMYLCASSLVLEAFFGQGTRLTVV.

The rearrangement links TRBV4-3 to TRBJ1-1; D ambiguous. V gave up 4 bases and J gave up 5 bases, with 11 bases separating them. Per the germline V gene, CDR1 is LGHNA and CDR2 is YSLEER. This CDR3 is 13 amino acids long. The CDR3 region is CASSLYTGTEAFF. The CDR3 DNA is TGCGCCAGCAGCCTTTACACGGGGACTGAAGCTTTCTTT.

This clonotype was observed a handful of times. The chain is built from TRBV12-3 or TRBV12-4 and TRBJ1-5; tentative D call: TRBD1 (6 bases). V gave up 3 bases and J gave up 0 bases, with 12 bases separating them. The CDR3 runs 16 residues. CDR3 region: CASSLGGAGSNQPQHF. The CDR3 DNA follows: TGTGCCAGCAGTTTGGGGGGCGCGGGTAGCAATCAGCCCCAGCATTTT.

This sequence joins TRBV4-3 and TRBJ2-1; D assignment may be TRBD1 or TRBD2 (5 bases each). Trimming removed 1 base at V and 4 bases at J, with 11 bases between. The V gene's germline CDR1 is LGHNA and CDR2 YSLEER. The CDR3 totals 15 residues. CDR3: CASSQVVGEYNEQFF. As DNA, the CDR3 is TGCGCCAGCAGCCAAGTGGTGGGGGAGTACAATGAGCAGTTCTTC.

In this sample, this clonotype turned up a few times. The J gene is TRBJ1-1, the V gene TRBV18, with D perhaps matching TRBD1 (5 bases). The CDR3 runs to 19 residues. V lost 2 bases and J lost 2, with 24 bases in between. The germline V gene has CDR1 KGHSH and CDR2 LQKENI. The CDR3 bases are TGTGCCAGCTCACCAAGGCGCCCCGTGGTTGGAGGGGCCAACACTGAAGCTTTCTTT. Translated, it gives CASSPRRPVVGGANTEAFF. The full variable domain, its missing parts supplied by reference TRBV18 and TRBJ1-1, is NAGVMQNPRHLVRRRGQEARLRCSPMKGHSHVYWYRQLPEEGLKFMVYLQKENIIDESGMPKERFSAEFPKEGPSILRIQQVVRGDSAAYFCASSPRRPVVGGANTEAFFGQGTRLTVV.

This clonotype was counted many times. V usage is TRBV28 and J usage is TRBJ1-5; TRBD1 might be the D (5 bases). Trimming removed 7 bases from V and 0 bases from J, with 10 bases in between. Germline assignment: CDR1 MDHEN and CDR2 SYDVKM. This CDR3 region has 14 residues. CDR3 protein: CASKMGRSNQPQHF. The CDR3 DNA follows: TGTGCCAGCAAAATGGGGCGTAGCAATCAGCCCCAGCATTTT.

This chain connects TRBV6-4 to TRBJ1-1, with TRBD1 matching 7 bases. J was trimmed by 5 bases and V by 3 bases; bases with no gene match: 3. The CDR3 spans 13 residues. Germline lookup yields CDR1 MRHNA and CDR2 SNTAGT. CDR3 DNA: TGTGCCAGCAGTGAGACAGGGATGACTGAAGCTTTCTTT. This gives the protein CASSETGMTEAFF.

This rearrangement joins TRBV6-4 to TRBJ1-1; a possible D gene is TRBD1 (6 bases). V lost 7 bases to trimming and J lost 1 base, with 16 bases between them. The CDR3 sequence is 15 residues long. Germline V gives CDR1 MRHNA, CDR2 SNTAGT. The chain's CDR3 is CASKPRRTANTEAFF. DNA for the CDR3: TGTGCCAGCAAGCCTAGGAGGACAGCGAACACTGAAGCTTTCTTT.